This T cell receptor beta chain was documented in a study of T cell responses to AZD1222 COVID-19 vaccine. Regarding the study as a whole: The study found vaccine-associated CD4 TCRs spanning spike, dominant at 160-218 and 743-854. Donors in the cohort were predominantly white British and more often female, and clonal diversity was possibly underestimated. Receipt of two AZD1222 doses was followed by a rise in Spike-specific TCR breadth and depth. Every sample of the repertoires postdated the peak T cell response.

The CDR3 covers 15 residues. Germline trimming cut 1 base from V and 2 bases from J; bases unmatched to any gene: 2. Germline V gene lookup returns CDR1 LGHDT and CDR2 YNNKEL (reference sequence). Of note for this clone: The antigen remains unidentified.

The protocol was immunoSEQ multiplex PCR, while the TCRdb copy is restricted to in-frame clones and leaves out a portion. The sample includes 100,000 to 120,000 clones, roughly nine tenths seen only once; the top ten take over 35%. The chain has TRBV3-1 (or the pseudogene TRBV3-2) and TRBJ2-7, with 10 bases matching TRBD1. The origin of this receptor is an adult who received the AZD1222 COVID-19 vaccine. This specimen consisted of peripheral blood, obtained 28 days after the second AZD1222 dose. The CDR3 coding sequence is TGTGCCAGCAGCCAAGGCGGGACAGGGGCCTACGAGCAGTACTTC. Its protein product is CASSQGGTGAYEQYF.